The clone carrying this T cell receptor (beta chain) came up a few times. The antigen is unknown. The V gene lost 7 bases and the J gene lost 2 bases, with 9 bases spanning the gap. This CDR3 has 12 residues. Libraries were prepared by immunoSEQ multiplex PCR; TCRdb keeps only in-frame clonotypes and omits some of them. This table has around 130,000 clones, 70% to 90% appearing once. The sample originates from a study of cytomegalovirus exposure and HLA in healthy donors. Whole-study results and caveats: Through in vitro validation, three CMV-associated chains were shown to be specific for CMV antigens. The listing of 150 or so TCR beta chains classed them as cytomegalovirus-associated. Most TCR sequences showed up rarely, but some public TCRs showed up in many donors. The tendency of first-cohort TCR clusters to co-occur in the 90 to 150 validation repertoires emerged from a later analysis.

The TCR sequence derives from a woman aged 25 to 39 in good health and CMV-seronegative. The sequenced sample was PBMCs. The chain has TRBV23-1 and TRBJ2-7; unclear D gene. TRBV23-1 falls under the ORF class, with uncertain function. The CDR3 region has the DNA TGCGCCAGCAATTTTCGAGCCTACGAGCAGTACTTC. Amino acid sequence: CASNFRAYEQYF.